Shown below are 10 T cell receptor beta chains from a single sample sequenced in a study of shared clonotypes between healthy human individuals. Some clones are missing from TCRdb's copy, which holds only in-frame ones; the method was immunoSEQ multiplex PCR. The data hold 2 million or so clones, with 95% observed a single time. Sequenced material: naive CD4+ T cells sorted from blood. Regarding subset: CD45RA+ positively selected. These receptors came from a man between 18 and 35 years old in good health.

To note about this clone: The identical CDR3 is also encoded by other nucleotide sequences in the sample. This chain joins TRBV29-1 and TRBJ1-1; D uncertain. Trimming pared 4 bases from V and 8 bases from J, leaving 8 bases between. The germline CDR1 and CDR2 sequences are SQVTM and ANQGSEA. The CDR3 runs 10 residues. The chain's CDR3 is CSVGPTEAFF. For the CDR3, the DNA is TGCAGCGTTGGACCTACCGAAGCTTTCTTT. The variable domain in full, completed from reference TRBV29-1 and TRBJ1-1, reads SAVISQKPSRDICQRGTSLTIQCQVDSQVTMMFWYRQQPGQSLTLIATANQGSEATYESGFVIDKFPISRPNLTFSTLTVSNMSPEDSSIYLCSVGPTEAFFGQGTRLTVV.

The chain's CDR3 is CASIPDSLVSGNTIYF. CDR3 in DNA: TGTGCCAGCATCCCGGACAGCCTCGTCTCTGGAAACACCATATATTTT. The chain couples TRBV28 to TRBJ1-3, with D possibly matching TRBD1 (6 bases). With 7 bases removed from V and 0 bases from J, the gap between germline ends came to 16 bases. CDR3 length equals 16 residues. Germline CDR1 is MDHEN and CDR2 is SYDVKM.

The chain employs TRBV6-6 and TRBJ2-2; D not certain. Trimming took 4 bases from V and 2 from J, leaving 8 bases between them. Germline CDR1 reads MNHNY; CDR2 reads SVGAGI (reference sequence). The CDR3 sequence is 14 residues long. CDR3 coding DNA: TGTGCCAGCAGTTTTCCTGTAAACACCGGGGAGCTGTTTTTT. This codes for CASSFPVNTGELFF.

V is TRBV6-6 and J is TRBJ1-3, with D possibly TRBD1 on 5 matching bases. V was cut by 6 bases and J by 7 bases, with 13 bases left in between. The CDR3 consists of 13 residues. Germline loops: CDR1 MNHNY, CDR2 SVGAGI (reference sequence). The CDR3 region has the DNA TGTGCCAGCAGCCCAGGGAATCGGAACACCATATATTTT. As protein: CASSPGNRNTIYF.

The chain couples TRBV7-2 to TRBJ2-5, with TRBD2 matching 10 bases. Germline assignment: CDR1 SGHTA and CDR2 FQGNSA. V lost 0 bases, J lost 5 bases, and 6 bases stayed unmatched. This CDR3 comprises 16 residues. CDR3: CASSLASGRLRETQYF. The CDR3 DNA reads TGTGCCAGCAGCTTAGCTAGCGGGAGGCTACGGGAGACCCAGTACTTC.

This chain links TRBV28 with TRBJ2-1; D not certain. This CDR3 has 13 residues. CDR1 and CDR2 (germline): MDHEN, SYDVKM. Deletions cut 4 bases from V and 6 bases from J, with 10 bases between. This CDR3 is CASSSIYVNEQFF. The CDR3 DNA follows: TGTGCCAGCAGTTCTATCTACGTCAATGAGCAGTTCTTC. The complete variable domain, with remaining parts taken from reference TRBV28 and TRBJ2-1, reads DVKVTQSSRYLVKRTGEKVFLECVQDMDHENMFWYRQDPGLGLRLIYFSYDVKMKEKGDIPEGYSVSREKKERFSLILESASTNQTSMYLCASSSIYVNEQFFGPGTRLTVL.

CDR3 amino acids: CASSLAGGQGATNYGYTF. CDR3 sequence (DNA): TGCGCCAGCAGCTTGGCCGGAGGGCAGGGGGCAACTAACTATGGCTACACCTTC. The chain carries TRBV5-1 and TRBJ1-2; 8 bases fit TRBD1. The CDR3 has 18 amino acids. CDR1 SGHRS and CDR2 YFSETQ come from the germline V gene. J lost 0 bases, V lost 0 bases, and 10 bases had no gene match.

The chain couples TRBV7-9 to TRBJ2-6; the D gene is possibly TRBD1 (5 bases). CDR1 is SEHNR, CDR2 FQNEAQ, per germline (reference sequence). Trimming pared 2 bases from V and 2 bases from J, leaving 7 bases between. CDR3 length equals 15 residues. The DNA for the CDR3 is TGTGCCAGCAGCTTACAGGGCCCTGGGGCCAACGTCCTGACTTTC. This codes for CASSLQGPGANVLTF.

V usage is TRBV5-8 and J usage is TRBJ1-3; no clear D. Looked up from germline, CDR1 is SGHTS and CDR2 is YDEGEE. This CDR3 spans 14 amino acids. The V and J ends lost 0 bases and 6 bases respectively, with 10 bases between them. The CDR3 sequence: CASSLEGAPNTIYF. The CDR3 bases are TGTGCCAGCAGCTTGGAGGGAGCTCCAAACACCATATATTTT.

Regarding this clone: The same CDR3 arises from other DNA sequences in this sample as well. V gene TRBV5-1 combines with J gene TRBJ2-7; 7 bases fit TRBD1. Trimming took 5 bases from V and 0 from J; bases not matched to a gene: 5. The V gene's germline CDR1 is SGHRS and CDR2 YFSETQ. This CDR3 spans 14 amino acids. CDR3 in DNA: TGCGCCAGCAGTTCCGGGACAGCCTCCTACGAGCAGTACTTC. Its protein product is CASSSGTASYEQYF.